The present entry profiles one TCR beta chain with its context. Its antigen is unidentified. The sample is drawn from a study of T cell repertoires in cytomegalovirus infection. Study information: Matching HLA type and CMV infection were both indicated by public TCR beta signatures. General study findings and limits: HLA-C-restricted CMV clonotypes gave the most frequent clonotype in two of eight donors.

MiXCR, applied by TCRdb to the reads, yields one record per CDR3 protein. The profile covers 450,000 to 550,000 distinct CDR3 sequences, with approximately 15% appearing a single time and roughly a quarter taken by the ten largest. Germline CDR1 is DFQATT and CDR2 is SNEGSKA (reference sequence). This CDR3 region has 16 residues. V gave up 1 base and J gave up 6 bases; unmatched junction bases: 13. This TCR derives from a human donor in good health (CMV status not recorded). Some clones in this sample may be carry-over from other donors' samples. Sample: CD8+ T cells from PBMCs. This chain links TRBV20-1 with TRBJ2-3; 7 bases are a match to TRBD2. CDR3 DNA sequence: TGCAGTGCTAGAGTTGGGGAGGGTCTCACCGGGGATACGCAGTATTTT. Translating gives CSARVGEGLTGDTQYF.